The next 14 T cell receptor beta chains were all read from a single sample in a study of blood T cell repertoires in COVID-19. Measured with immunoSEQ multiplex PCR; TCRdb has only the in-frame clones, and not every one. The sample contains approximately 240,000 clones, around 90% of which appear only once. The sequencing input was PBMCs or T cells enriched from blood (not recorded which). The receptors were sampled from a woman aged 25 to 45 with acute COVID-19.

CDR3 coding DNA: TGTGCCAGCAGTTTATATGGGGGGATGGGGCACACTGAAGCTTTCTTT. Its protein product is CASSLYGGMGHTEAFF. The genes are TRBV28 and TRBJ1-1; tentatively, D is TRBD1 (5 bases). V lost 1 base and J lost 3, with 15 bases in between. Germline loops: CDR1 MDHEN, CDR2 SYDVKM. The CDR3 is made up of 16 amino acids.

This CDR3 is CASSLVLAGAYEQYF. CDR3 nucleotide sequence: TGTGCCAGCAGCTTAGTGCTAGCGGGAGCCTACGAGCAGTACTTC. The V gene is TRBV7-8, the J gene TRBJ2-7; 10 positions agree with TRBD2. The CDR3 is 15 residues long. Trimming removed 1 base from V and 2 bases from J; junction bases left unmatched: 2. CDR1 and CDR2 from the germline V gene are SGHVS and FQNEAQ.

This chain connects TRBV9 to TRBJ2-1, with 14 bases aligning to TRBD2. Unmatched junction bases numbered 3, after V lost 0 bases and J lost 1 base. The CDR3 sequence is 18 residues long. The V gene's germline CDR1 is SGDLS and CDR2 YYNGEE. The CDR3: CASSVGTSGRSSYNEQFF. The CDR3 DNA reads TGTGCCAGCAGCGTAGGGACTAGCGGGAGGTCGTCCTACAATGAGCAGTTCTTC.

This chain links TRBV6-5 with TRBJ1-6; D is perhaps TRBD1 (6 bases). This CDR3 has 12 residues. CDR1 and CDR2 (germline): MNHEY, SVGAGI. This CDR3 is CATGGWDSPLHF. The CDR3 DNA follows: TGTGCTACGGGGGGCTGGGATTCACCCCTCCACTTT.

The chain carries TRBV6-2 or TRBV6-3 and TRBJ1-1, with unresolved D. The CDR3 runs 16 residues. Germline values: CDR1 MNHEY, CDR2 SVGEGT. With 4 bases removed from V and 1 base from J, the gap between germline ends came to 16 bases. The CDR3: CASSFEYATGNTEAFF. The CDR3 bases are TGTGCCAGCAGTTTTGAGTATGCGACGGGGAACACTGAAGCTTTCTTT.

This clone was counted a single time. This chain uses TRBV12-3 or TRBV12-4 with TRBJ1-1; TRBD1 is a possible D gene (6 bases). Trimming took 3 bases from V and 11 from J, leaving 16 bases between them. This CDR3 has 13 residues. The CDR3 region is CASSFRGTGWAFF. For the CDR3, the DNA is TGTGCCAGCAGTTTCAGGGGAACGGGCTGGGCTTTCTTT.

The chain joins TRBV5-1 to TRBJ1-2, with a possible D match to TRBD1 (5 bases). CDR3 length: 14 residues. Trimming cost V 3 bases and J 4 bases, with 13 bases left between them. From germline, CDR1 is SGHRS and CDR2 YFSETQ. Here the CDR3 reads CASSSDGTAYGYTF. The CDR3 nucleotides are TGCGCCAGCAGCTCGGATGGGACTGCCTATGGCTACACCTTC.

The CDR3, as DNA: TGTGCCATCAGTGGGGGCATTGGGGCTTCACCCCTCCACTTT. This sequence encodes CAISGGIGASPLHF. The V gene is TRBV10-3, the J gene TRBJ1-6, with a tentative D call TRBD1 (5 bases). Germline V lookup: CDR1 ENHRY, CDR2 SYGVKD. This CDR3 has 14 residues. The V end lost 4 bases, the J end lost 9 bases, and 13 bases lay between the germline ends.

The chain joins TRBV27 to TRBJ1-1; 9 nucleotides line up with TRBD1. The trim removed 1 base at V and 3 bases at J, leaving 12 bases unmatched. The CDR3 runs 18 residues. CDR1 and CDR2 (germline): MNHEY, SMNVEV (reference sequence). The DNA of the CDR3 is TGTGCCAGCAGTTTATACCGGACAGGGGACATTCTGGACACTGAAGCTTTCTTT. Translating it yields CASSLYRTGDILDTEAFF.

This clone was picked up one time. The chain carries TRBV19 and TRBJ2-5, with TRBD1 as a possible D gene (7 bases). This CDR3 is 15 amino acids long. Germline lookup yields CDR1 LNHDA and CDR2 SQIVND (reference sequence). Trimming removed 6 bases at V and 5 bases at J, with 19 bases between. The CDR3 loop is CASSVWGSGGETQYF. The CDR3, as DNA: TGTGCCAGTAGCGTGTGGGGCTCAGGGGGGGAGACCCAGTACTTC.

The chain links TRBV5-6 to TRBJ2-7; a weak D match, TRBD2 (7 bases). The CDR3 is 15 amino acids. V was cut by 1 base and J by 7 bases, with 18 bases left in between. Germline-derived CDR1 and CDR2 are SGHDT and YYEEEE. The CDR3 here is CASSLMRGPAGEQYF. The CDR3 DNA reads TGTGCCAGCAGCTTGATGCGGGGGCCCGCCGGGGAGCAGTACTTC.

The chain carries TRBV5-4 and TRBJ1-4; D unresolved. Germline lookup yields CDR1 SGHNT and CDR2 YYREEE (reference sequence). The CDR3 extends over 15 amino acids. Trimming stripped 4 bases from V and 5 bases from J, with 15 bases between. CDR3 region: CASSKEAAVNEKLFF. CDR3 in DNA: TGTGCCAGCAGCAAAGAGGCGGCAGTAAATGAAAAACTGTTTTTT. The whole variable domain, remainder taken from reference TRBV5-4 and TRBJ1-4, is ETGVTQSPTHLIKTRGQQVTLRCSSQSGHNTVSWYQQALGQGPQFIFQYYREEENGRGNFPPRFSGLQFPNYSSELNVNALELDDSALYLCASSKEAAVNEKLFFGSGTQLSVL.

The chain uses TRBV5-3 and TRBJ1-3, with D possibly being TRBD1 (5 bases). TRBV5-3 is an open reading frame whose function is uncertain. The CDR3 consists of 18 residues. The V and J ends lost 4 bases and 1 base respectively, with 21 bases between them. The CDR3 DNA follows: TGTGCCAGAAGCGCAATGGCTTTTACAGGCTTTTCTGGAAACACCATATATTTT. Residues: CARSAMAFTGFSGNTIYF.

V usage is TRBV6-5 and J usage is TRBJ1-2; 7 nucleotides align to TRBD1. J was trimmed by 4 bases and V by 7 bases; bases with no gene match: 3. The CDR3 is 12 residues long. CDR1 is MNHEY and CDR2 is SVGAGI in the germline V gene. The DNA of the CDR3 is TGTGCCAGCAACCACAGGGGCTATGGCTACACCTTC. It translates to CASNHRGYGYTF.